The rows below give T cell receptor beta chains drawn from one sample of a study of T cells in localized non-small cell lung cancer. TCRdb keeps only in-frame clones here, not all; method: immunoSEQ multiplex PCR. This sample has roughly 67,000 clones; about 83% occur once, and the top ten carry less than 15%. The sequencing here drew on peripheral blood, taken before any cancer treatment. These receptors came from a female donor of 60 years or more with stage I lung adenocarcinoma. Each CDR3 is given with its conserved first and last residue. D genes are given only for firm matches.

TRBV7-2 | - | 14 | CASSLVRVVETQYF
TRBV13 | - | 14 | CASSGPGRTYEQYF
TRBV2 | - | 16 | CASSEEQGAGKQPQHF
TRBV2 | - | 14 | CASSDPYSDQPQHF
TRBV7-9 | - | 14 | CASSVPGHTGELFF
TRBV15 | - | 13 | CATSQRRGNTIYF
TRBV30 | - | 13 | CAWSLGINYGYTF
TRBV6-6 | - | 15 | CATKTPGARGTEAFF
TRBV18 | TRBD2 | 17 | CASSPAYSGNSYNEQFF
TRBV6-5 | - | 14 | CASSYGQGRETQYF
TRBV7-9 | - | 14 | CASSQTGANYGYTF
TRBV2 | - | 15 | CASRTAGGTRGEQYF
TRBV19 | - | 15 | CASYEENLRNYGYTF
TRBV5-1 | - | 12 | CASSLEAGKLFF
TRBV4-1 | - | 15 | CASSQVGQPNTEAFF
TRBV4-2 | - | 13 | CASSPPESTEAFF
TRBV18 | - | 14 | CASSSTEFQETQYF
TRBV11-2 | - | 15 | CASSSATGTNTEAFF
TRBV18 | TRBD1 | 15 | CASAQTGSTNTEAFF
TRBV4-2 | TRBD1 | 14 | CASSQATGPDTQYF
TRBV7-2 | - | 15 | CASRPNRATSYEQYF
TRBV11-2 | - | 15 | CASSLDMSSYNEQFF
TRBV5-1 | - | 14 | CASSLLTGPYEQYF
TRBV2 | - | 11 | CASTIGDTQYF
TRBV30 | - | 16 | CAWSRAGGGFGDTQYF
TRBV28 | - | 14 | CASIPGGATDTQYF
TRBV2 | TRBD1 | 13 | CAGDRGQEEKLFF
TRBV7-3 | TRBD1 | 14 | CASSSGQGPNEQFF
TRBV5-1 | - | 16 | CASSLGPAGPDQPQHF
TRBV6-1 | TRBD2 | 16 | CASSAGLAGWIDEQFF
TRBV5-5 | - | 11 | CASSLERFQYF
TRBV5-4 | - | 12 | CASSLGTYEQYF
TRBV4-1 | - | 15 | CASSALGIGTDTQYF
TRBV5-1 | TRBD1 | 13 | CASSAQGESGYTF
TRBV28 | - | 12 | CASYAYPGELFF
TRBV4-2 | - | 16 | CASSQVGGSGANVLTF
TRBV6-5 | - | 11 | CASSYSREQYF
TRBV6-1 | - | 13 | CASSESSLYGYTF
TRBV28 | TRBD1 | 14 | CASKQGGSGNTIYF
TRBV4-1 | - | 15 | CASSPGEGGKETQYF
TRBV30 | - | 12 | CAWRSGVGGYTF
TRBV10-1 | - | 14 | CASSESGRNTEAFF
TRBV18 | - | 14 | CASSPNPENTEAFF
TRBV9 | TRBD1 | 16 | CASSRTGTGDPYEQYF
TRBV7-6 | - | 14 | CASSSLGGAVEQYF
TRBV19 | - | 15 | CATSAGRGRNQPQHF
TRBV29-1 | - | 11 | CSASLSHEQYF
TRBV18 | - | 13 | CASSRGENTEAFF
TRBV7-3 | - | 15 | CASSPQTSSYNEQFF
TRBV4-2 | - | 16 | CASSQGYQGNTDTQYF
TRBV2 | - | 12 | CASRGTSGELFF
TRBV6-5 | TRBD2 | 14 | CASSGHSGVPEQYF
TRBV6-1 | - | 15 | CASSEARGGKNIQYF